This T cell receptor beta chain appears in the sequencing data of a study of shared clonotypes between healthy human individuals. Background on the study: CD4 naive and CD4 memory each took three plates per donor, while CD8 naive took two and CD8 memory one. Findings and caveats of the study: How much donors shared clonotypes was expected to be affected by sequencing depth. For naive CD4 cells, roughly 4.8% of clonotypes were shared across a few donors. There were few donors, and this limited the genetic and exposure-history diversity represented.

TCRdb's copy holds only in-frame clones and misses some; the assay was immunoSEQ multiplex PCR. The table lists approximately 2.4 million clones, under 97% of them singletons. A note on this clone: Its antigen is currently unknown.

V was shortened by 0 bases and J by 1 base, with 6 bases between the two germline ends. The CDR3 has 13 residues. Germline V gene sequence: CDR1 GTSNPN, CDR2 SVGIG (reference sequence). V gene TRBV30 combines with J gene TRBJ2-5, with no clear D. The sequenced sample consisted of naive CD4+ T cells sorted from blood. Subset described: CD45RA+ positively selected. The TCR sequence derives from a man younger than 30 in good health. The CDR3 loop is CAWSVPVQETQYF. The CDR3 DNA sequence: TGTGCCTGGAGTGTACCCGTCCAAGAGACCCAGTACTTC.